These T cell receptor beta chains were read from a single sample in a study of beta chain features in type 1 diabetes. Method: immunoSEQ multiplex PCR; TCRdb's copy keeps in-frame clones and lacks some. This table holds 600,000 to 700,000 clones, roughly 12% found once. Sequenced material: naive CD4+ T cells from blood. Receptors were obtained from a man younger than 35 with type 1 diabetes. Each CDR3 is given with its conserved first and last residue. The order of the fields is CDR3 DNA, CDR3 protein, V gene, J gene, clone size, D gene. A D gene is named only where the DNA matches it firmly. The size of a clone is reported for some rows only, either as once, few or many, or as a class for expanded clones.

TGTGCCTGGAGTGTAATGGGGGGGGAAGCTTTCTTT	CAWSVMGGEAFF	TRBV30	TRBJ1-1	-	-
TGTGCCACCAGCAGGGACTCAAGCTCCTACGAGCAGTACTTC	CATSRDSSSYEQYF	TRBV15	TRBJ2-7	few	-
TGCGCCAGCAGCTTGTATCCCAAGGATGGCTACACCTTC	CASSLYPKDGYTF	TRBV5-1	TRBJ1-2	few	-
TGCGCCAGCAGCTTGGAGCAGGGGAACAATGAGCAGTTCTTC	CASSLEQGNNEQFF	TRBV5-1	TRBJ2-1	-	-
TGTGCCAGCTCACCAATCCCTCGGGACGAGCAGTACTTC	CASSPIPRDEQYF	TRBV18	TRBJ2-7	-	-
TGTGCCTGGAGTCGTATACAGACCTATGGCTACACCTTC	CAWSRIQTYGYTF	TRBV30	TRBJ1-2	-	-
TGTGCCAGCAGTGAGGAAGGGGCCTATGGCTACACCTTC	CASSEEGAYGYTF	TRBV2	TRBJ1-2	-	-
TGTGCCAGCAGCCGACAGTTGAACACTGAAGCTTTCTTT	CASSRQLNTEAFF	TRBV6-5	TRBJ1-1	-	-
TGTGCCTGGGCCCCATGGACAGAAAACTATGGCTACACCTTC	CAWAPWTENYGYTF	TRBV30	TRBJ1-2	-	-
TGTGCCAGCAGGGACAGGGGAAATGAAAAACTGTTTTTT	CASRDRGNEKLFF	TRBV6-6	TRBJ1-4	-	TRBD1
TGTGCCATCAATACTCAGGGAGGTGGAAACACCATATATTTT	CAINTQGGGNTIYF	TRBV10-3	TRBJ1-3	-	-
TGTGCCTGGAGTGCACTCTCCGGCTACACCTTC	CAWSALSGYTF	TRBV30	TRBJ1-2	-	-
TGTGCCAGCAGCCACACAGGAGGGACTGAAGCTTTCTTT	CASSHTGGTEAFF	TRBV6-1	TRBJ1-1	few	-
TGTGCCAGCAGCTTACCGGAACGGGTCGGTAACACCATATATTTT	CASSLPERVGNTIYF	TRBV7-9	TRBJ1-3	few	-
TGTGCCAGCTCACCAGGACGCATCTCCTATGGCTACACCTTC	CASSPGRISYGYTF	TRBV18	TRBJ1-2	few	-
TGCGCCAGCAGCTTGGCCGAAGGGGGCGGAAACATTCAGTACTTC	CASSLAEGGGNIQYF	TRBV5-1	TRBJ2-4	-	TRBD1
TGTGCCAGCAGTTATTGGGGACGAAGCACAGATACGCAGTATTTT	CASSYWGRSTDTQYF	TRBV6-6	TRBJ2-3	few	-
TGTGCCAGCAGCTTAGCACACAGGGATAATGAGCAGTTCTTC	CASSLAHRDNEQFF	TRBV7-6	TRBJ2-1	-	-
TGTGCCTGGAGCCCACAGCAGAACACTGAAGCTTTCTTT	CAWSPQQNTEAFF	TRBV30	TRBJ1-1	-	-
TGTGCCAGCAGCGTAGCAGGGGAGGTCACAGATACGCAGTATTTT	CASSVAGEVTDTQYF	TRBV9	TRBJ2-3	few	-
TGTGCCTGGAGTGCCAGTCTCACTCCCCACCTCTACGAGCAGTACTTC	CAWSASLTPHLYEQYF	TRBV30	TRBJ2-7	-	-
TGTGCCAGCAGCTTGCCCGTCGGACAGGGTAATTCACCCCTCCACTTT	CASSLPVGQGNSPLHF	TRBV5-6	TRBJ1-6	-	TRBD1
TGTGCCAGCAGTTACTTCTTTGGGACAGCTAATTCACCCCTCCACTTT	CASSYFFGTANSPLHF	TRBV6-5	TRBJ1-6	few	TRBD1
TGCGCCAGCGGCCGACAGGGGGCTTTAAATGAGCAGTTCTTC	CASGRQGALNEQFF	TRBV5-1	TRBJ2-1	-	TRBD1
TGTGCCAGCAATACAGGGGGCGCGCGGGGGACGACCTACAATGAGCAGTTCTTC	CASNTGGARGTTYNEQFF	TRBV6-4	TRBJ2-1	few	TRBD1
TGTGCCTGGAGTGGGACAGGAGTCTACGAGCAGTACTTC	CAWSGTGVYEQYF	TRBV30	TRBJ2-7	once	TRBD1
TGTGCCAGCAGCCAAGAGGGACTCCCCTATAATTCACCCCTCCACTTT	CASSQEGLPYNSPLHF	TRBV4-2	TRBJ1-6	-	-
TGTGCCAGCACCCCCCGGGACAGGGGGCTATACGAGCAGTACTTC	CASTPRDRGLYEQYF	TRBV6-5	TRBJ2-7	few	TRBD1
TGTGCCACCAGCAGAGGAGACAGGGGAACTGGAAACACCATATATTTT	CATSRGDRGTGNTIYF	TRBV15	TRBJ1-3	-	TRBD1
TGTGCCAGCCGCTCCCCCGGGGGGATTGGGGGCTACACCTTC	CASRSPGGIGGYTF	TRBV6-5	TRBJ1-2	-	-
TGTGCCTGGAGTGTGGTGACGAACACTGAAGCTTTCTTT	CAWSVVTNTEAFF	TRBV30	TRBJ1-1	-	-
TGTGCCAGCAGTGATGTTGGAAGAAACTATGGCTACACCTTC	CASSDVGRNYGYTF	TRBV25-1	TRBJ1-2	-	-
-	CASSSSTGRGEQFF	TRBV28	TRBJ2-1	-	-
TGTGCCTGGCTCTCATTTCTCCCGGGACCAAGCTCCTACAATGAGCAGTTCTTC	CAWLSFLPGPSSYNEQFF	TRBV30	TRBJ2-1	-	-
TGTGCCAGCAGTGAAGACGGGAGAAGCGCAGATACGCAGTATTTT	CASSEDGRSADTQYF	TRBV2	TRBJ2-3	few	-
TGTGCCAGCAGCTTAGCGGTGGTAGGTCAGCCCCAGCATTTT	CASSLAVVGQPQHF	TRBV7-9	TRBJ1-5	few	-
TGTGCCAGCAGAGCGGGACAGGGGGTTATGAAGCAGTTCTTC	CASRAGQGVMKQFF	TRBV2	TRBJ2-1	few	TRBD1
TGTGCCAGCAGTGGCAGGGTAGTTACTGGGGCCAACGTCCTGACTTTC	CASSGRVVTGANVLTF	TRBV6-1	TRBJ2-6	-	-
TGTGCCAGCAGCGGGGCTTCCGGGTTGAACAGTAGTCTTAACTATGGCTACACCTTC	CASSGASGLNSSLNYGYTF	TRBV9	TRBJ1-2	few	-
TGTGCCAGCAGTTCCACCACAGATACGCAGTATTTT	CASSSTTDTQYF	TRBV27	TRBJ2-3	-	-
TGCGCCAGCTCAGGACAGGGTGACACTGAAGCTTTCTTT	CASSGQGDTEAFF	TRBV5-1	TRBJ1-1	few	TRBD1
TGTGCCAGCAGTGCCGGGAGAGGGCTCAAGTACGAGCAGTACTTC	CASSAGRGLKYEQYF	TRBV6-1	TRBJ2-7	-	-
TGTGCCAGCAGTTTTGGGAAAAACATTCAGTACTTC	CASSFGKNIQYF	TRBV28	TRBJ2-4	-	-
TGTGCCAGCAGCTTAGAGGGGCTCAATGAGCAGTTCTTC	CASSLEGLNEQFF	TRBV11-2	TRBJ2-1	-	-
TGTGCCAGCTCACCATCGGGCTCCTACAATGAGCAGTTCTTC	CASSPSGSYNEQFF	TRBV18	TRBJ2-1	few	-
TGTGCCAGCAGCCGGACAACTAGCGATGAGCAGTTCTTC	CASSRTTSDEQFF	TRBV7-3	TRBJ2-1	few	TRBD2
TGCGCCAGCAGCTTCGGAACGGGACAGTTAGTGGCCCAGTACTTC	CASSFGTGQLVAQYF	TRBV5-1	TRBJ2-5	few	TRBD1
TGTGCCAGCATCCTGGAGGGACAGCGCTATGGCTACACCTTC	CASILEGQRYGYTF	TRBV7-2	TRBJ1-2	few	TRBD1
TGCAGCGGTGCGGTCACAGGGCGAGAGTTCCTGTTTTTT	CSGAVTGREFLFF	TRBV29-1	TRBJ1-4	-	-
TGTGCCAGCTCACCACGTTTGACTCAAGAGACCCAGTACTTC	CASSPRLTQETQYF	TRBV18	TRBJ2-5	-	-
TGTGCCAGCAGTGAAGCGCTTTCTGATCAGCCCCAGCATTTT	CASSEALSDQPQHF	TRBV2	TRBJ1-5	-	-
TGTGCCTGGAGTGTCCCCCCGGCCGGGGAGCATTTT	CAWSVPPAGEHF	TRBV30	TRBJ1-5	few	-
TGTGCCATCAGCCGACAGATGGGGGTCGGCGGGGAGCTGTTTTTT	CAISRQMGVGGELFF	TRBV10-3	TRBJ2-2	-	-
TGTGCCTGGAGTGTCTACAGGGTTTTCGAGACCCAGTACTTC	CAWSVYRVFETQYF	TRBV30	TRBJ2-5	few	-